Presented here are 27 T cell receptor beta chains from one specimen sequenced in a study of blood T cell repertoires in COVID-19. The repertoire was sequenced with immunoSEQ multiplex PCR; TCRdb's copy has only in-frame clones and lacks some. The table lists 20,000 to 25,000 clones, approximately 80% of them singletons. The sequencing input was peripheral blood. Source of these receptors: a man between 65 and 85 years old with acute or convalescent COVID-19.

In nucleotides, the CDR3 is TGTGCCAGCAGTAACAGAAACCCCAACACCGGGGAGCTGTTTTTT. It is translated as CASSNRNPNTGELFF. The chain joins TRBV2 to TRBJ2-2, with no clear D. The CDR3 contains 15 residues. Germline values: CDR1 SNHLY, CDR2 FYNNEI. The ends were cut back, 5 bases at V and 2 bases at J, with 12 bases in the middle.

The chain uses TRBV28 and TRBJ1-2, with D hard to call. From germline, CDR1 is MDHEN and CDR2 SYDVKM. The ends were cut back, 4 bases at V and 6 bases at J, with 9 bases in the middle. The CDR3 has 12 residues. As DNA, the CDR3 is TGTGCCAGCAGTTCCGGGAGACATGGCTACACCTTC. This encodes CASSSGRHGYTF.

The chain joins TRBV24-1 to TRBJ2-5; D is possibly TRBD1 (6 bases). This CDR3 region has 15 residues. Germline CDR1 is KGHDR and CDR2 is SFDVKD. Trimming took 3 bases from V and 2 from J, leaving 12 bases between them. The CDR3 region has the DNA TGTGCCACCAGTGATACGACAGGTCTACAAGAGACCCAGTACTTC. Its translation: CATSDTTGLQETQYF.

The gene calls are TRBV4-3 and TRBJ2-7; D unresolved. Trimming took off 0 bases at V and 2 bases at J, with 5 bases between the two ends. Germline CDR1 is LGHNA and CDR2 is YSLEER. CDR3 size: 13 residues. The CDR3 is CASSQERPYEQYF. The DNA for the CDR3 is TGCGCCAGCAGCCAAGAGAGGCCCTACGAGCAGTACTTC.

Notes on this clone: The sample has other DNA sequences that encode this CDR3 too. This chain uses TRBV18 with TRBJ2-3; no definite D call. Germline V gene lookup returns CDR1 KGHSH and CDR2 LQKENI. This CDR3 comprises 14 residues. Trimming shortened V by 3 bases and J by 1 base, and 8 bases separated the two germline ends. CDR3 loop: CASSPPTRTDTQYF. The CDR3 nucleotides are TGTGCCAGCTCACCCCCTACTCGCACAGATACGCAGTATTTT.

In DNA, the CDR3 is TGTGCCAGCAGCCAAGATTCTAGGGGGGGTCAAACGAACACTGAAGCTTTCTTT. As protein: CASSQDSRGGQTNTEAFF. The chain links TRBV3-1 (or the pseudogene TRBV3-2) to TRBJ1-1; TRBD1 might be the D (6 bases). The CDR3 spans 18 residues. CDR1 is LGHDT, CDR2 YNNKEL, per germline (reference sequence). V was clipped by 0 bases and J by 1 base, with 18 bases between them.

This clone was counted a few times. The chain links TRBV29-1 to TRBJ2-3, with 8 nucleotides matching TRBD1. CDR1 and CDR2 from the germline V gene are SQVTM and ANQGSEA. CDR3 size: 15 residues. Trimming removed 7 bases from V and 6 bases from J; junction bases left unmatched: 15. In DNA, the CDR3 is TGCAGCGCCCCTGACCGGGACAGGATCCCGGATACGCAGTATTTT. It is translated as CSAPDRDRIPDTQYF.

This clone appeared a single time. The chain uses TRBV6-5 and TRBJ1-2; no firm D call. V shed 4 bases and J shed 5 bases, with 11 bases lying between them. This CDR3 is 13 amino acids long. Germline V gene data show CDR1 as MNHEY and CDR2 as SVGAGI. The CDR3 region is CASSSEDTYGYTF. CDR3 DNA: TGTGCCAGCAGTTCCGAAGACACGTATGGCTACACCTTC.

The genes are TRBV11-2 and TRBJ1-6; 8 positions agree with TRBD1. This CDR3 spans 17 amino acids. In germline, CDR1 is SGHAT, CDR2 FQNNGV. After removal of 4 bases from V and 7 bases from J, the junction contained 12 bases not matched to a gene. The CDR3 sequence is CASSSRGQGHINSPLHF. CDR3 nucleotide sequence: TGTGCCAGCAGCTCCAGGGGGCAGGGCCATATCAATTCACCCCTCCACTTT.

V usage is TRBV28 and J usage is TRBJ2-1; 10 nucleotides agree with TRBD2. The ends lost 5 bases at V and 5 bases at J; junction bases unmatched: 6. The CDR3 consists of 15 residues. Germline V gives CDR1 MDHEN, CDR2 SYDVKM. The DNA of the CDR3 is TGTGCCAGCAGTCCTAGCGGGAGTGAGCACAATGAGCAGTTCTTC. As protein: CASSPSGSEHNEQFF. Full variable domain (remainder filled in from reference TRBV28 and TRBJ2-1): DVKVTQSSRYLVKRTGEKVFLECVQDMDHENMFWYRQDPGLGLRLIYFSYDVKMKEKGDIPEGYSVSREKKERFSLILESASTNQTSMYLCASSPSGSEHNEQFFGPGTRLTVL.

The chain has TRBV3-1 (or the pseudogene TRBV3-2) and TRBJ1-3; no firm D call. The length of the CDR3 is 15 residues. CDR1 is LGHDT and CDR2 is YNNKEL in the germline V gene (reference sequence). Deletions cut 4 bases from V and 0 bases from J, with 10 bases between. CDR3 amino acids: CASSLSTGSGNTIYF. The CDR3 DNA follows: TGTGCCAGCAGCCTGTCGACGGGCTCTGGAAACACCATATATTTT.

This chain joins TRBV28 and TRBJ1-6, with 7 nucleotides matching TRBD1. CDR3 length: 17 amino acids. Per germline, CDR1 MDHEN and CDR2 SYDVKM. Unmatched junction bases numbered 8, after V lost 6 bases and J lost 0 bases. The CDR3 DNA reads as TGTGCCAGCAGGAACCAGGGGGGAAGCTCCTATAATTCACCCCTCCACTTT. This codes for CASRNQGGSSYNSPLHF.

The chain's CDR3 is CASSLSGRFDTQYF. CDR3 bases: TGTGCCAGCAGCCTCAGCGGGAGGTTCGATACGCAGTATTTT. V usage is TRBV7-3 and J usage is TRBJ2-3, with TRBD2 identical over 9 bases. The CDR3 consists of 14 residues. With 5 bases clipped from V and 6 bases from J, the junction kept 6 bases outside the gene matches. Germline lookup yields CDR1 SGHTA and CDR2 FQGTGA.

The J gene is TRBJ1-2, the V gene TRBV5-4, with 9 bases identical to TRBD1. V lost 4 bases and J lost 6; bases outside the gene matches: 4. The CDR3 runs 13 residues. The germline V gene encodes CDR1 SGHNT and CDR2 YYREEE (reference sequence). CDR3 sequence reads: CASSLRTGDGYTF. CDR3 DNA: TGTGCCAGCAGCCTCCGGACAGGGGATGGCTACACCTTC.

The chain has TRBV28 and TRBJ2-7; TRBD1 aligns across 12 bases. Trimming removed 1 base from V and 4 bases from J; junction bases left unmatched: 5. The CDR3 runs to 16 residues. CDR1 is MDHEN and CDR2 is SYDVKM in the germline V gene. CDR3 nucleotides: TGTGCCAGCAGTTTATCTGGGACAGGGGGCGCTTACGAGCAGTACTTC. Its translation is CASSLSGTGGAYEQYF.

The chain uses TRBV5-4 and TRBJ1-2; unclear D gene. The CDR3 spans 14 residues. Germline V gene lookup returns CDR1 SGHNT and CDR2 YYREEE (reference sequence). Trimming took 1 base from V and 2 from J, leaving 9 bases between them. The CDR3 nucleotides read TGTGCCAGCAGCTTGACACGGGGAAACTATGGCTACACCTTC. Amino acids: CASSLTRGNYGYTF.

This clone was recorded only once. The chain links TRBV19 to TRBJ2-4; 9 bases align to TRBD1. Germline V lookup: CDR1 LNHDA, CDR2 SQIVND (reference sequence). The V segment lost 6 bases and the J segment 7 bases; nucleotides outside the gene matches: 25. The CDR3 spans 20 residues. In nucleotides, the CDR3 is TGTGCCAGTAGCACCACTCGTTACCGCCGGGACAGGGCTTTAATGAACATTCAGTACTTC. Its protein product is CASSTTRYRRDRALMNIQYF.

The V call is TRBV6-2 or TRBV6-3, the J call TRBJ1-6; 7 bases fit TRBD1. Germline V gives CDR1 MNHEY, CDR2 SVGEGT. Trimming at V came to 2 bases and at J to 0 bases, leaving 7 bases not matched to a gene. This CDR3 contains 18 residues. The CDR3 protein is CASSYDGTAFSYNSPLHF. In DNA form, the CDR3 reads TGTGCCAGCAGTTACGACGGGACAGCATTCTCCTATAATTCACCCCTCCACTTT.

The chain is built from TRBV6-1 and TRBJ2-1; TRBD2 might be the D (6 bases). This CDR3 has 13 residues. Germline CDR1 reads MNHNS; CDR2 reads SASEGT. Deletions cut 0 bases from V and 8 bases from J, with 8 bases between. CDR3: CASSEAGGDEQFF. CDR3 nucleotide sequence: TGTGCCAGCAGTGAAGCGGGAGGCGATGAGCAGTTCTTC.

The rearrangement joins TRBV2 to TRBJ1-1; TRBD1 aligns across 9 bases. CDR1 and CDR2 from the germline V gene are SNHLY and FYNNEI. V gave up 5 bases and J gave up 3 bases; unmatched junction bases: 4. This CDR3 spans 14 amino acids. The CDR3 coding sequence is TGTGCCAGCAGTTTACAGGGGGCGGACACTGAAGCTTTCTTT. Its translation: CASSLQGADTEAFF. Looking up the rest from reference TRBV2 and TRBJ1-1 gives the full variable domain: EPEVTQTPSHQVTQMGQEVILRCVPISNHLYFYWYRQILGQKVEFLVSFYNNEISEKSEIFDDQFSVERPDGSNFTLKIRSTKLEDSAMYFCASSLQGADTEAFFGQGTRLTVV.

In its sample, this clone was seen once. The V call is TRBV7-9, the J call TRBJ2-2; D remains ambiguous. Trimming left V 7 bases short and J 5 bases short, with 14 bases between. Germline V gene lookup returns CDR1 SEHNR and CDR2 FQNEAQ (reference sequence). The CDR3 spans 14 residues. CDR3 sequence reads: CASKSAAGTGELFF. The CDR3 coding sequence is TGTGCCAGCAAGTCAGCCGCCGGGACCGGGGAGCTGTTTTTT.

This sequence joins TRBV9 and TRBJ2-2; D is uncertain. Trimming stripped 0 bases from V and 6 bases from J, with 9 bases between. CDR1 is SGDLS, CDR2 YYNGEE, per germline. This CDR3 contains 14 residues. CDR3 in DNA: TGTGCCAGCAGCGTAGTAGAAAATGCCGGGGAGCTGTTTTTT. This sequence encodes CASSVVENAGELFF.

This clone was seen a single time. V gene TRBV27 combines with J gene TRBJ1-2; 7 nucleotides align to TRBD1. The CDR3 covers 18 residues. Trimming cost V 3 bases and J 2 bases; bases outside gene matches: 15. Germline lookup yields CDR1 MNHEY and CDR2 SMNVEV (reference sequence). Here the CDR3 DNA reads TGTGCCAGCAGTTTGGTCTTCGGGGACAGCTCTCCGAACTATGGCTACACCTTC. This encodes CASSLVFGDSSPNYGYTF.

This rearrangement joins TRBV27 to TRBJ1-5; D is ambiguous. The CDR3 has 16 amino acids. The V gene's germline CDR1 is MNHEY and CDR2 SMNVEV (reference sequence). V was pared by 4 bases and J by 1 base, with 14 bases between. CDR3 DNA: TGTGCCAGCAGTTCCCACTCTATCGGGAGCAATCAGCCCCAGCATTTT. Its translation: CASSSHSIGSNQPQHF.

The chain is built from TRBV27 and TRBJ2-7, with TRBD1 matching 11 bases. V shed 6 bases, J shed 7 bases, and the junction held 11 bases outside the gene matches. The CDR3 runs to 15 residues. Germline CDR1 MNHEY, CDR2 SMNVEV (reference sequence). The CDR3 loop reads CASRKSGTGGFEQYF. The CDR3 DNA reads as TGTGCCAGCAGAAAATCCGGGACAGGGGGGTTTGAGCAGTACTTC.

This sequence joins TRBV7-2 and TRBJ1-1, with D possibly matching TRBD1 (6 bases). In germline, CDR1 is SGHTA, CDR2 FQGNSA. Trimming pared 5 bases from V and 11 bases from J, leaving 21 bases between. CDR3 length: 14 amino acids. Written as DNA, the CDR3 is TGTGCCAGCAGCGGGGGTGGGGGCCCCCTTGGGGCTTTCTTT. Translating gives CASSGGGGPLGAFF.

For the CDR3, the DNA is TGTGCCAGCAGCTCGACGGGACAGGGGAGCACTGAAGCTTTCTTT. It encodes CASSSTGQGSTEAFF. This chain joins TRBV5-4 and TRBJ1-1; TRBD1 aligns across 10 bases. The CDR3 covers 15 residues. V trimming: 3 bases; J trimming: 4 bases; junction bases outside the gene matches: 6. Germline V gives CDR1 SGHNT, CDR2 YYREEE (reference sequence).